This TCR beta chain was documented in a study of cytomegalovirus exposure and HLA in healthy donors. Study-level background: Previous work identified 120 million or so unique TCR beta sequences from some 170 million T cells.

The study's findings and limits: For TCR beta chains, V- and J-gene trimming was later linked to a missense DCLRE1C variant.

CDR3 size: 12 residues. Germline V gene sequence: CDR1 ENHRY, CDR2 SYGVKD. Trimming stripped 0 bases from V and 13 bases from J, with 10 bases between. 60 Vbeta and 13 Jbeta primers were used in PCR. Here immunoSEQ multiplex PCR was the method, and the copy in TCRdb shows in-frame clones only, minus some. The sample lists fewer than 200,000 clones, less than 85% occurring once. This clone occurred a few times. Its matching antigen is unknown. The sequenced material came from PBMCs. The chain links TRBV10-3 to TRBJ2-1; D is undetermined. The receptor's source is a man in his sixties in good health and CMV-seronegative. The CDR3 sequence is CAISESHMNQFF. The CDR3, as DNA: TGTGCCATCAGTGAGTCTCACATGAACCAGTTCTTC.